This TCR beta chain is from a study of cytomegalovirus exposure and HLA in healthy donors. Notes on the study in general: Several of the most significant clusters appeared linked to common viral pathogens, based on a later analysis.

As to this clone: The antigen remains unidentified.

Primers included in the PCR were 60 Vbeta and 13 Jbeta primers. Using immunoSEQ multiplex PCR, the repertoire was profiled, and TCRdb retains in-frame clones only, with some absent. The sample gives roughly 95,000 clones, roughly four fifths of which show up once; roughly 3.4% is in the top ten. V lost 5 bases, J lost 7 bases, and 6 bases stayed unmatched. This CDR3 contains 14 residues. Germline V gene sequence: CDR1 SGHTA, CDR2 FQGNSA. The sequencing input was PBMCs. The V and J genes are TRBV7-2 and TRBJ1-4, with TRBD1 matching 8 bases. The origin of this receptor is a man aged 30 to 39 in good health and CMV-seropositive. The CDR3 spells CASSLGTGVEKLFF. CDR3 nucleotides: TGTGCCAGCAGCCTCGGGACAGGAGTTGAAAAACTGTTTTTT.